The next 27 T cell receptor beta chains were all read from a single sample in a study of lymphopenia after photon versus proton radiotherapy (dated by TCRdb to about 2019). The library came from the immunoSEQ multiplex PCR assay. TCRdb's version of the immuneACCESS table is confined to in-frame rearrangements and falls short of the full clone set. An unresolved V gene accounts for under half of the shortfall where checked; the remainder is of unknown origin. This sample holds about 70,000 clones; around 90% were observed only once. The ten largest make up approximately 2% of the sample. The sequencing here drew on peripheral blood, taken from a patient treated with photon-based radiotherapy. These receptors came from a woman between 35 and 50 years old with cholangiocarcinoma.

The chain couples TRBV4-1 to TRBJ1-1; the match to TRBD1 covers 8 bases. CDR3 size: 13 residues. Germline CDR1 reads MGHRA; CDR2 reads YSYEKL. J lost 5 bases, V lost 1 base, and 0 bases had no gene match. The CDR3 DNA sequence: TGCGCCAGCAGCCAAGGACAGGGGACTGAAGCTTTCTTT. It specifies CASSQGQGTEAFF.

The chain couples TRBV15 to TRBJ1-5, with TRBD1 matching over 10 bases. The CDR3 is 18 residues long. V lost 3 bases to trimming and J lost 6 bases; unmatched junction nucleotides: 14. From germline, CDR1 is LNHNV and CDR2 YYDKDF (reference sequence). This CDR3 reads CATSRARTGGTMSQPQHF. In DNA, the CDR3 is TGTGCCACCAGCAGGGCCCGGACAGGGGGGACAATGAGTCAGCCCCAGCATTTT. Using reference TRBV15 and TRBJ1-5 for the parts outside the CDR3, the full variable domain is DAMVIQNPRYQVTQFGKPVTLSCSQTLNHNVMYWYQQKSSQAPKLLFHYYDKDFNNEADTPDNFQSRRPNTSFCFLDIRSPGLGDTAMYLCATSRARTGGTMSQPQHFGDGTRLSIL.

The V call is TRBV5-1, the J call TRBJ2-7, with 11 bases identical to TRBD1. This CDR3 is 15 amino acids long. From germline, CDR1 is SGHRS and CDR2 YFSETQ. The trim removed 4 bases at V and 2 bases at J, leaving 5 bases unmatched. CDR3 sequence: CASSPGTGGPYEQYF. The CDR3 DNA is TGCGCCAGCAGCCCGGGGACAGGGGGTCCCTACGAGCAGTACTTC.

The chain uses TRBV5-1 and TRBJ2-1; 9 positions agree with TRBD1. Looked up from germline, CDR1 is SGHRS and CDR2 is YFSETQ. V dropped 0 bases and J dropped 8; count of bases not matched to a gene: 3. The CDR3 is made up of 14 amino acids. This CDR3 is CASSLEGQGYEQFF. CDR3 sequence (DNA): TGCGCCAGCAGCTTGGAGGGACAGGGCTATGAGCAGTTCTTC.

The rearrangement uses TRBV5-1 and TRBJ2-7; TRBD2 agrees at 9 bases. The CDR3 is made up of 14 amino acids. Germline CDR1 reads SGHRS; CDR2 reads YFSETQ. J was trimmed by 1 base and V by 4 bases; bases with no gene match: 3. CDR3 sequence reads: CASSMTSGSYEQYF. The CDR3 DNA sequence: TGCGCCAGCAGCATGACTAGCGGATCCTACGAGCAGTACTTC.

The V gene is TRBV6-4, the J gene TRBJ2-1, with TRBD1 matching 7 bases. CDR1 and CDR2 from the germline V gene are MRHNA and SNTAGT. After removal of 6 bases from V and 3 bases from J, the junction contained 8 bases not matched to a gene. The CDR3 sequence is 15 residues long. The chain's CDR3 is CASRLAGGHYNEQFF. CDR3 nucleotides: TGTGCCAGCAGATTAGCAGGGGGTCACTACAATGAGCAGTTCTTC.

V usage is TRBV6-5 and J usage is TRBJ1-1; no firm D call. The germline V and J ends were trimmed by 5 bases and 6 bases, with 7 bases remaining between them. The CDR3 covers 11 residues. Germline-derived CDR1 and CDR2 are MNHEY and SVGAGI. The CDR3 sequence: CASSRGSEAFF. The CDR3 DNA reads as TGTGCCAGCAGTAGAGGGTCTGAAGCTTTCTTT.

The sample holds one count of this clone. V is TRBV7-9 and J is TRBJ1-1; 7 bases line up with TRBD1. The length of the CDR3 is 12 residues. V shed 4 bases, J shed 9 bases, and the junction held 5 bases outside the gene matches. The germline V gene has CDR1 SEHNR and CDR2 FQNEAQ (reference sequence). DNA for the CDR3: TGTGCCAGCAGCTCCGAGGGACAGAAAGCTTTCTTT. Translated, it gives CASSSEGQKAFF.

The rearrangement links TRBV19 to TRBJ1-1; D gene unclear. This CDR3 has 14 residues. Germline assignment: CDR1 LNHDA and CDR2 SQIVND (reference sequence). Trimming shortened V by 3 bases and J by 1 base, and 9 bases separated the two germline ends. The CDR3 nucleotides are TGTGCCAGTAGTATGCGTAACTCGAACACTGAAGCTTTCTTT. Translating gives CASSMRNSNTEAFF.

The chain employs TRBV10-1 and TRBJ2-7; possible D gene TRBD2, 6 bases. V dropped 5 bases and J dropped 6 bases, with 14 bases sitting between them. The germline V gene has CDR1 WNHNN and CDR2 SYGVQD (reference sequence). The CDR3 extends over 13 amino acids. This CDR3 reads CASSTLARGEQYF. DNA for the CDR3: TGCGCCAGCAGTACTCTAGCGAGGGGCGAGCAGTACTTC.

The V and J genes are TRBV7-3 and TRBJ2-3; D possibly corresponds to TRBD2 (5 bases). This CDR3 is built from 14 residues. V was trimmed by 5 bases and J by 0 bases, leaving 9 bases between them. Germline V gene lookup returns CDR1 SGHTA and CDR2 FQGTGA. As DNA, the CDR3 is TGTGCCAGCAGCCGGGATTTAAGCACAGATACGCAGTATTTT. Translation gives CASSRDLSTDTQYF.

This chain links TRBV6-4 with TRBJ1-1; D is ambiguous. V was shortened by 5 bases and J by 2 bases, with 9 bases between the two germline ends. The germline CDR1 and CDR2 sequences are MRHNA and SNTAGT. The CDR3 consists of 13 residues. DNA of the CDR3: TGTGCCAGCAGTCCCGGACCAAACACTGAAGCTTTCTTT. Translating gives CASSPGPNTEAFF.

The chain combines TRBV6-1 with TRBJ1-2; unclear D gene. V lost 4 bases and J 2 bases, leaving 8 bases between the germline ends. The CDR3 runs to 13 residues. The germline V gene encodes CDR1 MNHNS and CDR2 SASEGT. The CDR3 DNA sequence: TGTGCCAGCAGTGGATTTAACAACTATGGCTACACCTTC. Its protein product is CASSGFNNYGYTF.

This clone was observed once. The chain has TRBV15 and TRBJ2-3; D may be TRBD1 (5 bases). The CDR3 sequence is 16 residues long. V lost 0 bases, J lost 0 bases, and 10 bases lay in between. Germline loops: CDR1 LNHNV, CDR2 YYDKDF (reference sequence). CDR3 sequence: CATSREGARSTDTQYF. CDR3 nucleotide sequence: TGTGCCACCAGCAGAGAAGGGGCCCGGAGCACAGATACGCAGTATTTT.

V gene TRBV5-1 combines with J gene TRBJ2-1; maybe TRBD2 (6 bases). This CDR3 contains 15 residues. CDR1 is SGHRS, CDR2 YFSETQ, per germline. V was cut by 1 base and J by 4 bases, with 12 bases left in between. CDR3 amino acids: CASSLFKEGYNEQFF. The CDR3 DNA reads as TGCGCCAGCAGCTTGTTCAAGGAGGGTTACAATGAGCAGTTCTTC.

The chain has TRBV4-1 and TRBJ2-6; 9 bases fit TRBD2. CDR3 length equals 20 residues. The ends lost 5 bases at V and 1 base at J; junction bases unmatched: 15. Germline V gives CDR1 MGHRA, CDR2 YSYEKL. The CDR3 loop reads CASSERAPSGTGSGANVLTF. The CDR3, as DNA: TGCGCCAGCAGCGAAAGAGCCCCTAGCGGGACTGGGTCTGGGGCCAACGTCCTGACTTTC.

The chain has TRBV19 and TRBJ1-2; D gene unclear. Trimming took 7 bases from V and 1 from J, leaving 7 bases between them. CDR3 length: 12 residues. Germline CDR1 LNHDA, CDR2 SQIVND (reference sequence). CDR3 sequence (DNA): TGTGCCAGTACCCCACATAACTATGGCTACACCTTC. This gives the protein CASTPHNYGYTF.

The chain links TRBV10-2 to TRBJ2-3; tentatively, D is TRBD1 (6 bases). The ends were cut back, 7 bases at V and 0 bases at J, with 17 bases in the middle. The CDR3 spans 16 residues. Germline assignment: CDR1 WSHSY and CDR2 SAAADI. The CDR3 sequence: CASNGGTGSSTDTQYF. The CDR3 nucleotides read TGCGCCAGCAACGGAGGAACAGGGTCCAGCACAGATACGCAGTATTTT.

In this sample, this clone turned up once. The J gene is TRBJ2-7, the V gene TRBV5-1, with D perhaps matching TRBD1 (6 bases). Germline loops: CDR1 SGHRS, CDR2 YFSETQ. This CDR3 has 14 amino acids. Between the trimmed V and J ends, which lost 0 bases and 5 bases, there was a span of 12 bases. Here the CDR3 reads CASSLDRDIDEQYF. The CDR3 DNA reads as TGCGCCAGCAGCTTGGACAGGGATATCGACGAGCAGTACTTC.

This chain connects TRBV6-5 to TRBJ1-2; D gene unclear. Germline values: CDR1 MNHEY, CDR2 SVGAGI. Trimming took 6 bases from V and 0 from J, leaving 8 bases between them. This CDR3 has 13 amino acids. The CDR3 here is CASREGPNYGYTF. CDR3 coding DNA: TGTGCCAGCAGAGAAGGGCCTAACTATGGCTACACCTTC.

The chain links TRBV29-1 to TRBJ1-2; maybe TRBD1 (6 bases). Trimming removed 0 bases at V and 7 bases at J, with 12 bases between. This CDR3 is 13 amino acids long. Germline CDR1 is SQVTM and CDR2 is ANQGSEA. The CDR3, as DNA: TGCAGCGTTGAAGATCGGACAGTAAGTGGCTACACCTTC. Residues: CSVEDRTVSGYTF.

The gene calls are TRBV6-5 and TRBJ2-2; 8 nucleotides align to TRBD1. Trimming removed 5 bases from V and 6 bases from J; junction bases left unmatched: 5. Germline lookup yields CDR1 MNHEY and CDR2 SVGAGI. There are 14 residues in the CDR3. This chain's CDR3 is CASSTRTGSGELFF. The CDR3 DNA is TGTGCCAGCAGTACCCGGACAGGGTCCGGGGAGCTGTTTTTT.

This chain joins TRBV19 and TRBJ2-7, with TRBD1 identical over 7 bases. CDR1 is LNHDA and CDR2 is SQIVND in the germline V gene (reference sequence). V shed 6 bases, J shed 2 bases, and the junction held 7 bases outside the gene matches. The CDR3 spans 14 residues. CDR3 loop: CASSRNRGTYEQYF. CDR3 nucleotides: TGTGCCAGTAGCCGAAACAGGGGAACCTACGAGCAGTACTTC.

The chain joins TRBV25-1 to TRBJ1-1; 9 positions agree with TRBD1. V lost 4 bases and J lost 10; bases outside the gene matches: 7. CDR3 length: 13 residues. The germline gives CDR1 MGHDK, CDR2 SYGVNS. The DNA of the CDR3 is TGTGCCAGCAGTGGGATACAGGGGGCTGGAGCTTTCTTT. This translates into CASSGIQGAGAFF.

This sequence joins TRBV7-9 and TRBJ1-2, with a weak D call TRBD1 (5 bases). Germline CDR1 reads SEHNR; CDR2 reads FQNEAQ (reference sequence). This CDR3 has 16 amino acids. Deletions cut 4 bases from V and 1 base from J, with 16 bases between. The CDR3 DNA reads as TGTGCCAGCAGCTCCGCAACGGGGGTCGTTAACTATGGCTACACCTTC. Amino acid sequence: CASSSATGVVNYGYTF.

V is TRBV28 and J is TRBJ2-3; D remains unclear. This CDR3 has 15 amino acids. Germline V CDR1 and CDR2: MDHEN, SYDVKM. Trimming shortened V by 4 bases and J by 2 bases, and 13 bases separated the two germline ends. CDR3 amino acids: CASSSMGLYTDTQYF. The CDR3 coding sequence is TGTGCCAGCAGTTCGATGGGCTTGTACACAGATACGCAGTATTTT.

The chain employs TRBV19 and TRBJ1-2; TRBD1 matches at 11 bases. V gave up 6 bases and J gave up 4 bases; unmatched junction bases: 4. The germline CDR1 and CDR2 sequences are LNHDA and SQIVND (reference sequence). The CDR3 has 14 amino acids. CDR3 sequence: CASRGTGGTYGYTF. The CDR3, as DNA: TGTGCCAGTAGAGGGACAGGGGGAACCTATGGCTACACCTTC.